This T cell receptor beta chain was obtained from a study of regulatory T cells in long-lasting Graves disease. This clonotype was found many times. Its antigen is not identified. V lost 5 bases and J lost 14; bases outside the gene matches: 12. Germline V gene data show CDR1 as MNHEY and CDR2 as SMNVEV (reference sequence). The CDR3 spans 14 residues. Study-level results: Graves' patients with persistent disease showed TCR diversity lower than patients newly diagnosed.

Indicated time point: newly diagnosed GD, antithyroid drugs for less than 3 months. The TCR library used RNA extracted from PBMCs. Construction of TCR beta libraries relied on iRepertoire HTBI primers and on Arm-PCR targeting CDR3 regions. Via MiXCR, TCRdb re-called the multiplex PCR reads, giving one row per CDR3 protein. The sample records 510,000 or so distinct CDR3 sequences, approximately 12% being singletons. These records were also assigned to another study, of T cells in Graves' hyperthyroidism and ophthalmopathy. According to that study: Blood also carried most thyroid clonotypes expanded above 0.001. It was a median approximately six months before onset that the model predicted ophthalmopathy.

The source material was peripheral blood mononuclear cells (PBMCs), sampled at new diagnosis, from a patient treated with antithyroid drugs. V usage is TRBV27 and J usage is TRBJ1-6, with 7 nucleotides matching TRBD1. This sequence originates from a young woman with Graves disease. CDR3 amino acids: CASSLMGQPIALHF. CDR3 coding DNA: TGTGCCAGCAGTCTAATGGGACAGCCTATAGCCCTCCACTTT.